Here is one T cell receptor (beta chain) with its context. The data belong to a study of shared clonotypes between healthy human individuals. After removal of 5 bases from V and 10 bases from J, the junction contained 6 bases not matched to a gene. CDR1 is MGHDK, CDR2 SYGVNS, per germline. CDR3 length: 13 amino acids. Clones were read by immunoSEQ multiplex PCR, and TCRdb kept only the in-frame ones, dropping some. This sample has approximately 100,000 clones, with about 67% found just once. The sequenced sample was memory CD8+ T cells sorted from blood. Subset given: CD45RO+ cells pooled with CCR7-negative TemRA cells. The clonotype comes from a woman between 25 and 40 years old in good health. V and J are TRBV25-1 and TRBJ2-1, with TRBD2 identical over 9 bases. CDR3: CASSSPGLAEQFF. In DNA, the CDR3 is TGTGCCAGCAGTTCACCCGGACTAGCGGAGCAGTTCTTC.